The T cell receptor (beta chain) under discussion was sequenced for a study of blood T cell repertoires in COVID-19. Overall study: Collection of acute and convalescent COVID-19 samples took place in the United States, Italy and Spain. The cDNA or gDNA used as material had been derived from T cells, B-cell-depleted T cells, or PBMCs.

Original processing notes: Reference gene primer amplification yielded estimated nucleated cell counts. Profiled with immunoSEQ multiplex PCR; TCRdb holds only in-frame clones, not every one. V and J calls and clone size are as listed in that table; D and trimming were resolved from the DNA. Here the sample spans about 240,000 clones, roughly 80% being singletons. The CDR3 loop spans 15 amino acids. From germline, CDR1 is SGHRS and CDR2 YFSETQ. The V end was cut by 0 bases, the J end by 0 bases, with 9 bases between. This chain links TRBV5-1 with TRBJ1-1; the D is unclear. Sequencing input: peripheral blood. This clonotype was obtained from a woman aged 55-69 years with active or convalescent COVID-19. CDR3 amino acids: CASSLGLNMNTEAFF. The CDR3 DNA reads TGCGCCAGCAGCTTGGGCCTGAACATGAACACTGAAGCTTTCTTT.